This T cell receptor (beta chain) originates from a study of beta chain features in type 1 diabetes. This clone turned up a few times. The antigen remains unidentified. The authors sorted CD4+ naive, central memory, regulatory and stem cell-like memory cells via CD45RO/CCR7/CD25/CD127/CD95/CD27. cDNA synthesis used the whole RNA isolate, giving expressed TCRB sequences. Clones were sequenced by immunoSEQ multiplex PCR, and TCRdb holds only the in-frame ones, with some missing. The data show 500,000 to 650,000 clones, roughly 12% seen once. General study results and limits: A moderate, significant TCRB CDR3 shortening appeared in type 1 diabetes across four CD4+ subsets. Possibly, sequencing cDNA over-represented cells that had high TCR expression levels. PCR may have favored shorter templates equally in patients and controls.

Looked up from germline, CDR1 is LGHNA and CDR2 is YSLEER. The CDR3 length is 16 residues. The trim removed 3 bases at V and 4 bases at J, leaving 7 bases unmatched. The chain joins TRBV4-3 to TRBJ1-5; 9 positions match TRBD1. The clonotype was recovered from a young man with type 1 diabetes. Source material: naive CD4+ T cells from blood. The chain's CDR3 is CASSQEQGAQNQPQHF. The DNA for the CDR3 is TGCGCCAGCAGCCAGGAACAGGGGGCGCAGAATCAGCCCCAGCATTTT.